This T cell receptor beta chain was found in a study of T-cell reconstitution after alpha-beta-depleted transplantation in children. This clonotype has ten or more counts. Its antigen is not known. This CDR3 contains 12 residues. Germline CDR1 is MNHEY and CDR2 is SVGEGT. V was cut by 5 bases and J by 1 base, with 5 bases left in between. Unique molecular identifiers were incorporated into the prepared TCRbeta library. TCRdb independently ran MiXCR on the PCR reads; one entry per CDR3 protein. The sample lists about 200,000 distinct CDR3 sequences; 5% to 7.5% were seen once. Study-wide results and limits: When one year had passed after transplant, most T-cell counts and diversity came from newly produced T cells. Some patients showed high day-60 TCRbeta diversity, which derived from surviving recipient T cells and thymic progenitors.

J is TRBJ1-1 and V is TRBV6-2 or TRBV6-3; D uncertain. The material sequenced was PBMCs, taken before TCRalphabeta/CD19-depleted stem cell transplant. The clonotype originates from a girl under two years old with combined immunodeficiency, due to receive a stem cell transplant. The CDR3 sequence: CASSRQNTEAFF. The CDR3 bases are TGTGCCAGCAGTCGACAGAACACTGAAGCTTTCTTT.